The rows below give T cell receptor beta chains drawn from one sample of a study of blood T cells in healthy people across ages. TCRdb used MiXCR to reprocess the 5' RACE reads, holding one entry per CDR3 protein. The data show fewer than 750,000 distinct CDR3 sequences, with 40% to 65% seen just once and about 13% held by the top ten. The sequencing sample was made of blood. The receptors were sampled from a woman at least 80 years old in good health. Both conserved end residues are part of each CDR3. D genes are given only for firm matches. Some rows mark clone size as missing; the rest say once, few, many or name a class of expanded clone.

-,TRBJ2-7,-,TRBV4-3,TGCGCCAGCAGCCAAGATAACAGATCCCCCGAGCAGTACTTC,CASSQDNRSPEQYF
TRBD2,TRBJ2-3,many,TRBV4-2,TGTGCCAGCAGCCAAGAAGATTCGTGGTCTAGCGGGGGGTCGCAGTATTTT,CASSQEDSWSSGGSQYF
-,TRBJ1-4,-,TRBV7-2,TGTGCCAGCAAAGGGGCGGGAGCCCGGGGAAAACTGTTTTTT,CASKGAGARGKLFF
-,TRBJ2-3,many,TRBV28,TGTGCCAGCACCATGAGAGATACGCAGTATTTT,CASTMRDTQYF
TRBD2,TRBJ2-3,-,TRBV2,TGTGCCAGCAGTGACCCTAGCGGAGCCCATGGCAGCACAGATACGCAGTATTTT,CASSDPSGAHGSTDTQYF
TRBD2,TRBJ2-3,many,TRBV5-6,TGTGCCAGCAGCTTGGCCGGGACTAGCGAGGCAGATACGCAGTATTTT,CASSLAGTSEADTQYF
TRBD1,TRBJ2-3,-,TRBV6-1,TGTGCCAGCAGTGTACAGACAGGGGGCATGACAGAGACGCAGTATTTT,CASSVQTGGMTETQYF
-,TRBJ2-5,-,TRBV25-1,TGTGCCAGCAGTGGGTTCGGACAAGGGAAAGAGCAGTACTTC,CASSGFGQGKEQYF
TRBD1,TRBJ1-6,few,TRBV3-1,TGTGCCAGCAGCCAAGACCCGGGACAGGGAAACTCACCCCTCCACTTT,CASSQDPGQGNSPLHF
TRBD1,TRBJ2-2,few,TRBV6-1,TGTGCCAGCAGTACACGACAGGGGCTATTTCTCGGGGAGCTGTTTTTT,CASSTRQGLFLGELFF
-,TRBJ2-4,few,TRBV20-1,TGCAGTGCTCTGACTGCCAAAAACATTCAGTACTTC,CSALTAKNIQYF
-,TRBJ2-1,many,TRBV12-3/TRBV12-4,TGTGCCAGCAGTCCGGACAGAAAGCAGTTCTTC,CASSPDRKQFF
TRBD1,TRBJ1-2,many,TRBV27,TGTGCCAGCAGTCCGGGGACAGGGGGCTTTTATGGCTACACCTTC,CASSPGTGGFYGYTF
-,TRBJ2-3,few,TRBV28,TGTGCCAGCAGTTTCCCCGACAGCACAGATACGCAGTATTTT,CASSFPDSTDTQYF
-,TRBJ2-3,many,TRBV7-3,TGTGCCAGCAGCTCGTCCACATGGAGCACAGATACGCAGTATTTT,CASSSSTWSTDTQYF
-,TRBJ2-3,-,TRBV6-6,TGTGCCAGCAGTTACTCCGGAGAATCTAGCACAGATACGCAGTATTTT,CASSYSGESSTDTQYF
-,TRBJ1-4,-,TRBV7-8,TGTGCCACCAGGGCCTGGGGGGCTAATGAAAAACTGTTTTTT,CATRAWGANEKLFF
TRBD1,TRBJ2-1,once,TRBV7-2,TGTGCCAGCAGCTTTAGGGGATTGAGGACAGGGAACAATGAGCAGTTCTTC,CASSFRGLRTGNNEQFF
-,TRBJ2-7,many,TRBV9,TGTGCCAGCAGCGTGGTAAGCTCCTCCTACGAGCAGTACTTC,CASSVVSSSYEQYF
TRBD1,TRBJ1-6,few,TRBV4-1,TGCGCCAGCAGCCAAAGGGGGCAGGGCGAATCACCCCTCCACTTT,CASSQRGQGESPLHF
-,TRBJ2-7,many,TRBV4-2,TGTGCCAGCAGCCAGGCTCAGCACTCCTACGAGCAGTACTTC,CASSQAQHSYEQYF
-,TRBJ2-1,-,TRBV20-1,TGCAGTGCTAGGGGGTTTCGACATGACGCTCAGTTCTTC,CSARGFRHDAQFF
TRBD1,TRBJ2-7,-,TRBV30,TGTGCCTGGAGCAGACAGGGTGGCGAGCAGTACTTC,CAWSRQGGEQYF
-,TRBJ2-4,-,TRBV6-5,TGTGCCAGCAGTTACTCGCTACTAGCCGCCTTCTACGAACAGTACTTC,CASSYSLLAAFYEQYF
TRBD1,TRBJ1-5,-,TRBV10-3,TGTGCCATCAGTGTTACAGGGGGCGTAGGTCAGCCCCAGCATTTT,CAISVTGGVGQPQHF
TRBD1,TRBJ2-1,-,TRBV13,TGTGCCTGCAGCGAGACAGGGATAGGGTACAATGAGCAGTTCTTC,CACSETGIGYNEQFF
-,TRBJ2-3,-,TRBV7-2,TGTGCCAGCAGCTTATCTGCCTCCGGCGGGACTAGCACAGATACGCAGTATTTT,CASSLSASGGTSTDTQYF
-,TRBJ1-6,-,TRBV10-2,TGCGCCAGCAGTGTTTTCGAAGCGTCCAATAATTCACCCCTCCACTTT,CASSVFEASNNSPLHF
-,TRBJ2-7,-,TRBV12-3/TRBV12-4,TGTGCCAGCGGGGTGAGACTCACCAACGAGCAGTACTTC,CASGVRLTNEQYF
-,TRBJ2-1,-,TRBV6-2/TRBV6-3,TGTGCCAGCAGTCACCTCGGCAATGAGCAGTTCTTC,CASSHLGNEQFF
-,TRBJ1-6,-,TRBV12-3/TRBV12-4,TGTGCCAGCAGTTTAGCAATCCGGCGGGGCCAGCACTCGGGCAATTCACCCCTCCACTTT,CASSLAIRRGQHSGNSPLHF
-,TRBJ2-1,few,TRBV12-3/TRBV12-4,TGTGCCAGCAGACCGAATGCCAACTCCTACAATGAGCAGTTCTTC,CASRPNANSYNEQFF
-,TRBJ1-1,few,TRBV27,TGTGCCAGCAGTTTATTTAGAGGCACTGAAGCTTTCTTT,CASSLFRGTEAFF
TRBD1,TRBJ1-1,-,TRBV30,TGTGCCTGGAGCCGGGACAGGCGAATGAACACTGAAGCTTTCTTT,CAWSRDRRMNTEAFF
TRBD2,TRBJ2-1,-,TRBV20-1,TGCAGTGCTAGCAAACCTGGACTAGCGGGGGGCGGTGAGCAGTTCTTC,CSASKPGLAGGGEQFF
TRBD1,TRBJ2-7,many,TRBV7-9,TGTGCCAGCAGCTCTTTTACAGGGGCCATGTACTTC,CASSSFTGAMYF
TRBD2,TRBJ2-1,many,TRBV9,TGTGCCAGCAGCGCATCCGGACTAGCAGAGCAGTTCTTC,CASSASGLAEQFF
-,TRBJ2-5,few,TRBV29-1,TGCAGCGTTGATTTGATAGTTCAAGAGACCCAGTACTTC,CSVDLIVQETQYF
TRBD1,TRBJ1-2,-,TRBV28,TGTGCCAGCAGTTTGGAAGGGGGCGCGGGCTATGGCTACACCTTC,CASSLEGGAGYGYTF
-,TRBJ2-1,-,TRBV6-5,TGTGCCAGCAGTTACTCGATCGGGGAGTCCTATGAGCAGTTCTTC,CASSYSIGESYEQFF
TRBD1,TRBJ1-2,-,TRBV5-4,TGTGCCAGCGCCCTCCCCGGGACAGGGTACTATGGCTACACCTTC,CASALPGTGYYGYTF
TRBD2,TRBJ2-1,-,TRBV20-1,TGCAGTGCTAGAGAAGTCGTAGCGGGACTTTACAATGAGCAGTTCTTC,CSAREVVAGLYNEQFF
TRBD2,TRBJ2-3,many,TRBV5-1,TGCGCCAGCAGCGGCGGGGGAAGCACAGATACGCAGTATTTT,CASSGGGSTDTQYF
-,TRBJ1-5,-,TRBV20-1,TGCAGTGCTAGTCTTGGCGGGGAACATCAGCCCCAGCATTTT,CSASLGGEHQPQHF
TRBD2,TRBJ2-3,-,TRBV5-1,TGCGCCAGCAGTTTTCTGGCGCGGGGGGGCGGACTCACAGATACGCAGTATTTT,CASSFLARGGGLTDTQYF
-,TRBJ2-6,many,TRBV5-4,TGTGCCAGCAGCAGAAGGGACCCGGCCAACGTCCTGACTTTC,CASSRRDPANVLTF
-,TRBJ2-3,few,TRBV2,TGTGCCAGCAGTGAAAGGGTCCTCACAGATACGCAGTATTTT,CASSERVLTDTQYF
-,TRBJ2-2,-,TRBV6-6,TGTGCCAGCAGTTACGAGGGGCTGGTCACCGGGGAGCTGTTTTTT,CASSYEGLVTGELFF
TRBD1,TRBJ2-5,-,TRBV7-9,TGTGCCAGCAGCTACAGGGGCCGTAACCAAGAGACCCAGTACTTC,CASSYRGRNQETQYF
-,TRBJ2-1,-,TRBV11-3,TGTGCCAGCAGCCGGGACATAAGATACAATGAGCAGTTCTTC,CASSRDIRYNEQFF
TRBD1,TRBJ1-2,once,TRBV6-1,TGTGCCAGCTCCCCGGACAGGGACATCTATGGGTACACCTTC,CASSPDRDIYGYTF
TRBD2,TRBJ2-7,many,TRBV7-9,TGTGCCAGCAGCGGACGGACTAGCGGGGGGGACCTCCCATACGAGCAGTACTTC,CASSGRTSGGDLPYEQYF
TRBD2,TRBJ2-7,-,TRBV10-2,TGCGCCAGCGCGCGCTCCGGGACTAGCTACTCACTGAGCTACGAGCAGTACTTC,CASARSGTSYSLSYEQYF
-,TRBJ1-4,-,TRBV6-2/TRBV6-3,TGTGCCAGCAGTTGGAGGACCGCTGAAAAACTGTTTTTT,CASSWRTAEKLFF